This T cell receptor beta chain was found in a study of T cells after somatic rescue of genetic block. Trimming took off 5 bases at V and 0 bases at J, with 14 bases between the two ends. There are 15 residues in the CDR3. Per germline, CDR1 MNHNY and CDR2 SVGAGI (reference sequence). Produced via immunoSEQ multiplex PCR; TCRdb's table is partial and in-frame only. The repertoire holds around 9,700 clones, with around 74% as singletons. The TCR comes from a boy younger than 18. V gene TRBV6-6 combines with J gene TRBJ2-7, with D tentatively TRBD2 (6 bases). The sequenced sample was peripheral blood mononuclear cells (PBMCs). CDR3 amino acids: CASSPGAQSSYEQYF. The CDR3 nucleotides are TGTGCCAGCAGTCCGGGAGCACAGAGCTCCTACGAGCAGTACTTC.